Listed below are T cell receptor beta chains from one sample, sequenced in a study of CD8+ T cells in alopecia areata. Using immunoSEQ multiplex PCR, the repertoire was profiled, and TCRdb retains in-frame clones only, with some absent. The sample includes tens of thousands of clones, about three quarters of them seen just once. Source: CD8+ T cells sorted from blood, taken around week 42, from a patient treated with tofacitinib. The receptors were sampled from a human donor with alopecia areata. Each CDR3 is given with its conserved first and last residue. The D gene is left open where the match is weak. Clone size, where shown, is once, few, many, or a class for clones that have expanded.

>TRBJ1-2|TRBV4-3|16|TRBD1|NA
CASSQVPGGLNYGYTF
TGCGCCAGCAGCCAAGTTCCAGGGGGCCTTAACTATGGCTACACCTTC
>TRBJ1-2|TRBV7-2|14|NA|few
CASSGLGELNGYTF
TGTGCCAGCAGTGGGCTCGGGGAGCTGAACGGCTACACCTTC
>TRBJ1-2|TRBV9|15|TRBD1|NA
CASSAGQGPNYGYTF
TGTGCCAGCAGCGCAGGACAGGGGCCTAACTATGGCTACACCTTC
>TRBJ1-3|TRBV23-1|15|NA|NA
CASSQWRQMKNTIYF
TGCGCCAGCAGTCAATGGAGACAGATGAAAAACACCATATATTTT
>TRBJ1-1|TRBV7-3|13|TRBD1|NA
CASSGDRTTEAFF
TGTGCCAGCAGCGGGGACAGGACCACTGAAGCTTTCTTT
>TRBJ2-5|TRBV30|12|NA|NA
CAWELGRETQYF
TGTGCCTGGGAACTTGGGAGGGAGACCCAGTACTTC
>TRBJ1-4|TRBV27|14|NA|once
CASSPAGLGEKLFF
TGTGCCAGCAGTCCCGCGGGGTTAGGTGAAAAACTGTTTTTT
>TRBJ1-5|TRBV6-6|14|TRBD1|NA
CASSPGQGTQPQHF
TGTGCCAGCAGTCCGGGACAGGGAACTCAGCCCCAGCATTTT
>TRBJ2-3|TRBV5-6|14|NA|once
CASSFGASTDTQYF
TGTGCCAGCAGCTTCGGGGCAAGCACAGATACGCAGTATTTT
>TRBJ2-1|TRBV7-9|15|TRBD2|few
CASSVTSGGLLEQFF
TGTGCCAGCAGCGTTACTAGCGGGGGGCTTCTTGAGCAGTTCTTC
>TRBJ1-2|TRBV6-6|15|NA|once
CASTSSDTDNYGYTF
TGTGCCAGCACTTCTTCGGACACGGATAACTATGGCTACACCTTC
>TRBJ1-4|TRBV30|14|NA|NA
CAWGRGTVNEKLFF
TGTGCCTGGGGCCGAGGGACGGTCAATGAAAAACTGTTTTTT
>TRBJ2-3|TRBV7-6|16|NA|medium-sized
CASSPKPGRGIDTQYF
TGTGCCAGCAGTCCAAAACCGGGACGGGGAATAGATACGCAGTATTTT
>TRBJ2-7|TRBV25-1|15|NA|many
CASSEVMRGNNEQYF
TGTGCCAGCAGTGAAGTCATGCGGGGAAATAACGAGCAGTACTTC
>TRBJ2-7|TRBV9|14|NA|NA
CASSVDGTSYEQYF
TGTGCCAGCAGCGTAGATGGGACCTCCTACGAGCAGTACTTC
>TRBJ1-6|TRBV6-5|14|TRBD1|once
CASSYRGHNSPLHF
TGTGCCAGCAGTTACAGGGGGCACAATTCACCCCTCCACTTT
>TRBJ1-2|TRBV5-1|16|NA|NA
CASSLDRDLAPYGYTF
TGCGCCAGCAGCTTGGACAGGGACCTGGCCCCCTATGGCTACACCTTC
>TRBJ2-7|TRBV2|13|NA|NA
CASSLGSSYEQYF
TGTGCCAGCAGTTTAGGGAGCTCCTACGAGCAGTACTTC